The 13 T cell receptor beta chains reported below all come from one sample, sequenced in a study of blood T cell repertoires in COVID-19. Repertoires were generated with immunoSEQ multiplex PCR, while TCRdb's copy carries only in-frame clones and drops some. Of roughly 220,000 clones listed, more than 80% are singletons. Sequencing was carried out using PBMCs or T cells enriched from blood (not recorded which). Receptors were obtained from a woman younger than 35 in a cohort exposed to, infected with or recovered from COVID-19 (not recorded which).

The V call is TRBV3-1 (or the pseudogene TRBV3-2), the J call TRBJ1-4; D call uncertain. From germline, CDR1 is LGHDT and CDR2 YNNKEL (reference sequence). Trimming pared 0 bases from V and 4 bases from J, leaving 12 bases between. CDR3 length: 16 residues. CDR3 bases: TGTGCCAGCAGCCAAGAGGTTCTAGGAATTAATGAAAAACTGTTTTTT. Residues: CASSQEVLGINEKLFF.

The rearrangement uses TRBV10-3 and TRBJ2-5; 7 bases are a match to TRBD2. V dropped 4 bases and J dropped 2; count of bases not matched to a gene: 1. Germline loops: CDR1 ENHRY, CDR2 SYGVKD. The CDR3 is 13 residues long. CDR3 nucleotides: TGTGCCATCAGTGGCGGGGGTCAAGAGACCCAGTACTTC. As protein: CAISGGGQETQYF.

The chain employs TRBV28 and TRBJ1-2; 7 bases match TRBD1. The germline V gene has CDR1 MDHEN and CDR2 SYDVKM. After removal of 6 bases from V and 4 bases from J, the junction contained 5 bases not matched to a gene. This CDR3 is built from 13 residues. The CDR3 DNA sequence: TGTGCCAGCAGCAAAGGGACAGCCTATGGCTACACCTTC. It specifies CASSKGTAYGYTF.

The genes are TRBV7-2 and TRBJ1-2; D gene unclear. Per the germline V gene, CDR1 is SGHTA and CDR2 is FQGNSA. CDR3 size: 14 residues. The ends were cut back, 1 base at V and 5 bases at J, with 11 bases in the middle. The CDR3 spells CASSLEGVGYGYTF. For the CDR3, the DNA is TGTGCCAGCAGCTTAGAGGGAGTTGGGTATGGCTACACCTTC.

The chain is built from TRBV18 and TRBJ2-2, with TRBD1 matching 10 bases. V was clipped by 3 bases and J by 7 bases; unmatched bases: 5. Germline values: CDR1 KGHSH, CDR2 LQKENI. This CDR3 is built from 15 residues. The CDR3, as DNA: TGTGCCAGCTCACCTCGACAGGGGGCGGACGGGGAGCTGTTTTTT. Amino acid sequence: CASSPRQGADGELFF.

The chain recombines TRBV11-3 with TRBJ1-4; perhaps TRBD1 as D (6 bases). Trimming stripped 5 bases from V and 8 bases from J, with 15 bases between. Germline values: CDR1 SGHNT, CDR2 YENEEA. The CDR3 is made up of 14 amino acids. The CDR3: CASSHSTGWEKLFF. In DNA, the CDR3 is TGTGCCAGCAGCCACTCGACAGGTTGGGAAAAACTGTTTTTT. The full variable domain, completed using reference TRBV11-3 and TRBJ1-4, is EAGVVQSPRYKIIEKKQPVAFWCNPISGHNTLYWYLQNLGQGPELLIRYENEEAVDDSQLPKDRFSAERLKGVDSTLKIQPAELGDSAVYLCASSHSTGWEKLFFGSGTQLSVL.

This clone appeared a single time. This chain connects TRBV2 to TRBJ1-3, with D uncertain. Trimming left V 8 bases short and J 8 bases short, with 7 bases between. This CDR3 is built from 10 residues. Germline-derived CDR1 and CDR2 are SNHLY and FYNNEI. This CDR3 is CASGLDTIYF. CDR3 nucleotides: TGTGCCAGCGGGCTGGACACCATATATTTT.

V and J are TRBV6-5 and TRBJ2-4; 10 bases agree with TRBD2. V gave up 6 bases and J gave up 8 bases; unmatched junction bases: 10. Germline CDR1 and CDR2: MNHEY and SVGAGI. The CDR3 length is 15 residues. The CDR3 spells CASSFSGGAVDIQYF. DNA of the CDR3: TGTGCCAGCAGCTTCAGCGGGGGGGCGGTGGACATTCAGTACTTC.

The chain is built from TRBV3-1 (or the pseudogene TRBV3-2) and TRBJ1-6; no clear D. Germline CDR1 and CDR2: LGHDT and YNNKEL (reference sequence). The CDR3 covers 14 residues. Trimming cost V 3 bases and J 9 bases, with 12 bases left between them. CDR3 loop: CASSQSSAGSPLHF. The CDR3 DNA reads TGTGCCAGCAGCCAGTCCTCAGCGGGTTCACCCCTCCACTTT.

This clone was detected once. J is TRBJ1-1 and V is TRBV18, with D possibly TRBD1 on 5 matching bases. Germline values: CDR1 KGHSH, CDR2 LQKENI. The germline V and J ends were trimmed by 2 bases and 0 bases, with 10 bases remaining between them. This CDR3 comprises 15 residues. The CDR3 protein is CASSPSGALNTEAFF. The CDR3 DNA reads as TGTGCCAGCTCACCAAGCGGGGCCCTGAACACTGAAGCTTTCTTT.

CDR3 region: CASRHTGAHGYTF. The CDR3 DNA reads TGTGCCAGCAGGCATACAGGGGCCCATGGCTACACCTTC. The chain combines TRBV27 with TRBJ1-2, with 7 bases fitting TRBD1. With V trimmed by 6 bases and J by 6 bases, 7 bases remained unmatched. This CDR3 spans 13 amino acids. CDR1 and CDR2 (germline): MNHEY, SMNVEV (reference sequence).

In this sample, this clone turned up a few times. The genes are TRBV9 and TRBJ2-2, with TRBD2 matching over 7 bases. The length of the CDR3 is 14 residues. V dropped 3 bases and J dropped 6; count of bases not matched to a gene: 5. Germline CDR1 SGDLS, CDR2 YYNGEE. The CDR3 spells CASSGLRGAGELFF. For the CDR3, the DNA is TGTGCCAGCAGCGGTTTACGGGGGGCCGGGGAGCTGTTTTTT.

V gene TRBV6-1 combines with J gene TRBJ2-7; D might be TRBD2 (6 bases). The CDR3 extends over 16 amino acids. The ends were cut back, 0 bases at V and 9 bases at J, with 21 bases in the middle. Looked up from germline, CDR1 is MNHNS and CDR2 is SASEGT. The CDR3 coding sequence is TGTGCCAGCAGTGAAGCGGGTGGGCGGGATCCGTTCGTGCAGTACTTC. Amino acids: CASSEAGGRDPFVQYF.